This TCR beta chain was obtained from a study of T cell responses to AZD1222 COVID-19 vaccine. Whole-study results and caveats: Among those given AZD1222, only six were seropositive at baseline. Nearly half of spike-specific TCRs reportedly go after variant regions that carry no mutations.

Of note for this clone: Its target is not known.

Some clones are missing from TCRdb's copy, which holds only in-frame ones; the method was immunoSEQ multiplex PCR. Among approximately 150,000 clones, approximately 90% were seen once, and the ten largest hold less than 2.5%. CDR3 length: 16 amino acids. Germline-derived CDR1 and CDR2 are LGHDT and YNNKEL (reference sequence). V was clipped by 4 bases and J by 4 bases; unmatched bases: 6. The sequence derives from an adult in good health. The sample here was peripheral blood, taken on day 0 of AZD1222 vaccination. The chain is built from TRBV3-1 (or the pseudogene TRBV3-2) and TRBJ2-5, with 13 positions matching TRBD2. CDR3 nucleotide sequence: TGTGCCAGCAGCCCCCCGGGACTAGCGGGATCAGAGACCCAGTACTTC. This sequence encodes CASSPPGLAGSETQYF.